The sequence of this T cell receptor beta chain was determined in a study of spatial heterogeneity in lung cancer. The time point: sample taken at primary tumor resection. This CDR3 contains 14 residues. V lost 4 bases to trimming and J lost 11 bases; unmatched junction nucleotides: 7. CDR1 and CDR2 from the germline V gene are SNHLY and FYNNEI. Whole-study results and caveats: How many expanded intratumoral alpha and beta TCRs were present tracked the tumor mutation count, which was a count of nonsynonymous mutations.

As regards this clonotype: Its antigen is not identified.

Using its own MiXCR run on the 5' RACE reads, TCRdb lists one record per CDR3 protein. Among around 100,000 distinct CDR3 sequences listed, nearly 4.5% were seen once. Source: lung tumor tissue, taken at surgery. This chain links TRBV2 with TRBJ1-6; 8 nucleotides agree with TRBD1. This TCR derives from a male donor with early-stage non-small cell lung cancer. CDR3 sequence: CASSVGDRTTPLHF. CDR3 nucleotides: TGTGCCAGCAGTGTAGGGGACAGGACGACACCCCTCCACTTT.